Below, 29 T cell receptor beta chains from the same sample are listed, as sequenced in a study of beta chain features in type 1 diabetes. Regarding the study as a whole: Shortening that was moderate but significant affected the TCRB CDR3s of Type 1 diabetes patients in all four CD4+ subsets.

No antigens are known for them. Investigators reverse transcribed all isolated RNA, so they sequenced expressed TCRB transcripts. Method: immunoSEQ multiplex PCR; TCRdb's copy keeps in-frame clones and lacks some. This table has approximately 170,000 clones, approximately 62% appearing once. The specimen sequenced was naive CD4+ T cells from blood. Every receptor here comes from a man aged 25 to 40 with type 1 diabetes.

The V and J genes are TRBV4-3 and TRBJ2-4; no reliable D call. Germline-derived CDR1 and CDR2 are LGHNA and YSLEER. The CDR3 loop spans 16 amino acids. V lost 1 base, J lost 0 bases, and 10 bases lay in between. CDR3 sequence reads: CASSQGPQLAKNIQYF. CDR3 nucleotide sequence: TGCGCCAGCAGCCAAGGTCCCCAGCTAGCCAAAAACATTCAGTACTTC.

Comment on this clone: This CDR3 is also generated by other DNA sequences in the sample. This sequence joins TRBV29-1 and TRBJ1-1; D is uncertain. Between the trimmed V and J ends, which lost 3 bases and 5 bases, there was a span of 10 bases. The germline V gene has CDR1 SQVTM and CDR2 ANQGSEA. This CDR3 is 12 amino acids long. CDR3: CSVDRGWTEAFF. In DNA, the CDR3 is TGCAGCGTTGATCGTGGGTGGACTGAAGCTTTCTTT.

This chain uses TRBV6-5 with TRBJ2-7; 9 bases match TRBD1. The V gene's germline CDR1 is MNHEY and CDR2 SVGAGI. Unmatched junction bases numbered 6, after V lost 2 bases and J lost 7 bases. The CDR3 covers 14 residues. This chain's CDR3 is CASSYGTGTFEQYF. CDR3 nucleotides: TGTGCCAGCAGTTACGGGACAGGGACGTTTGAGCAGTACTTC.

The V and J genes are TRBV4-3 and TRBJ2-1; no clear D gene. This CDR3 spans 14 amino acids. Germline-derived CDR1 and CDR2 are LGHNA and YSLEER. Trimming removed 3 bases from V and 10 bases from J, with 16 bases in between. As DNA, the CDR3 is TGCGCCAGCAGCCACCGCGGACCAAGCCCCGAGCAGTTCTTC. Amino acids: CASSHRGPSPEQFF.

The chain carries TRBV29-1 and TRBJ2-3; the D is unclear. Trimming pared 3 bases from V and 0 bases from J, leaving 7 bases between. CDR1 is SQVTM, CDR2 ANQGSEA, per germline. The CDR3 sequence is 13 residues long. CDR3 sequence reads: CSVETYSTDTQYF. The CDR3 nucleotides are TGCAGCGTTGAGACCTATAGCACAGATACGCAGTATTTT.

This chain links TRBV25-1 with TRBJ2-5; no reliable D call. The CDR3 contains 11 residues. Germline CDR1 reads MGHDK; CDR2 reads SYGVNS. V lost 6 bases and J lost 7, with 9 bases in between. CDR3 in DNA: TGTGCCAGCAGGGCCGCTGGGACCCAGTACTTC. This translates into CASRAAGTQYF.

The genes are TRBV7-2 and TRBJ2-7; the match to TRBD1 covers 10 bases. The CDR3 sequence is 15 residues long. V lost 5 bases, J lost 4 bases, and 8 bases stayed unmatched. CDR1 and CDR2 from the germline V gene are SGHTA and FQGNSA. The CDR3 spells CASSPGTGASYEQYF. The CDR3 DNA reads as TGTGCCAGCAGCCCCGGGACAGGGGCTAGTTACGAGCAGTACTTC.

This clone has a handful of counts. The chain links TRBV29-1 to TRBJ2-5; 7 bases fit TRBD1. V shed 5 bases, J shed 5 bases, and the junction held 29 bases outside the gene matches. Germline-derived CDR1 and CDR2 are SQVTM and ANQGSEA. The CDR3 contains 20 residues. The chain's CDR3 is CSVSLLFDREKESLGETQYF. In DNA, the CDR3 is TGCAGCGTTTCGCTCCTTTTTGACAGGGAAAAAGAATCGCTCGGGGAGACCCAGTACTTC.

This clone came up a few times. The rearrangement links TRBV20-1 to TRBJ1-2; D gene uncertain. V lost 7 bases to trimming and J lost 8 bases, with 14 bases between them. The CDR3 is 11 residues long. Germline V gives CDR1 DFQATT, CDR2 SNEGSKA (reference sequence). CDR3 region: CSVRAIWGYTF. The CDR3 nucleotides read TGCAGTGTTCGGGCCATCTGGGGCTACACCTTC.

Here the CDR3 reads CAWKEHPYEQYF. The CDR3 bases are TGTGCCTGGAAGGAACATCCCTACGAGCAGTACTTC. J is TRBJ2-7 and V is TRBV30; no definite D call. The germline V gene encodes CDR1 GTSNPN and CDR2 SVGIG (reference sequence). The length of the CDR3 is 12 residues. V was pared by 4 bases and J by 2 bases, with 9 bases between.

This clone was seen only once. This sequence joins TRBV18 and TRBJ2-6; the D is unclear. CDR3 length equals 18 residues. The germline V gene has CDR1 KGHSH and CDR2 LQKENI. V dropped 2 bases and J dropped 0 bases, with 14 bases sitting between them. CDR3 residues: CASSPKKKELSGANVLTF. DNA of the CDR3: TGTGCCAGCTCACCAAAAAAGAAGGAACTCTCTGGGGCCAACGTCCTGACTTTC.

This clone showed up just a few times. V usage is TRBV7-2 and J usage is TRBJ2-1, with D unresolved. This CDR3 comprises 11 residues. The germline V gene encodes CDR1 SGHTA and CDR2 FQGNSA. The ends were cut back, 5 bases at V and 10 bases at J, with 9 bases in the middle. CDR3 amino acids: CASSAFMEQFF. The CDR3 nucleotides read TGTGCCAGCAGCGCTTTCATGGAGCAGTTCTTC.

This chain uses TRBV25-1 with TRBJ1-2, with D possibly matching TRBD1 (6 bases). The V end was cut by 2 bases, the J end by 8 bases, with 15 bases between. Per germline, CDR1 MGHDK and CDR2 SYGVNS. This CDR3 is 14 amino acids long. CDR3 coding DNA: TGTGCCAGCAGTGAACCTGACAGGCGTCACGGCTACACCTTC. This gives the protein CASSEPDRRHGYTF.

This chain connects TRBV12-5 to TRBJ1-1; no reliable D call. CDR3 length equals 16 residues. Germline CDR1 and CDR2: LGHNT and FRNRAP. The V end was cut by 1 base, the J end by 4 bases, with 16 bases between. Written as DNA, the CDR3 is TGTGCTAGTGGTTTGGAGACCCCCGAGGAACGCACTGAAGCTTTCTTT. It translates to CASGLETPEERTEAFF.

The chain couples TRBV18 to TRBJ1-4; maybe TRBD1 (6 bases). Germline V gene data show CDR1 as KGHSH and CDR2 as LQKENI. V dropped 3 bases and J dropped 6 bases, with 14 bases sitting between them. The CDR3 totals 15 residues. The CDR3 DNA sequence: TGTGCCAGCTCACCCCTGACAGGTTCGGATGAAAAACTGTTTTTT. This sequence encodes CASSPLTGSDEKLFF.

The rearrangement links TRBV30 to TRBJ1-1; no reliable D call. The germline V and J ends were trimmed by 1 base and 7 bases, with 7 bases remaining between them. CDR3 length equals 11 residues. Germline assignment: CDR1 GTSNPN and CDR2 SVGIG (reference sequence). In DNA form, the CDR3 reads TGTGCCTGGAGTGGTAAGGGTGAAGCTTTCTTT. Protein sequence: CAWSGKGEAFF.

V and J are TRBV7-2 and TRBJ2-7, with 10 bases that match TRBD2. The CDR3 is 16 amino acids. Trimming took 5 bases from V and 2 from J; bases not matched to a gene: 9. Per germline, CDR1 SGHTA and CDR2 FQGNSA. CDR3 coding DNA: TGTGCCAGCAGCGGGGAACTAGCGGGGCTAACCTACGAGCAGTACTTC. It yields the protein CASSGELAGLTYEQYF.

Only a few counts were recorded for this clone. The CDR3 spells CASSIRQGFYEQYF. The CDR3 DNA is TGTGCCAGCAGTATAAGACAGGGCTTCTACGAGCAGTACTTC. The chain carries TRBV2 and TRBJ2-7, with TRBD1 matching over 7 bases. V was pared by 5 bases and J by 3 bases, with 7 bases of the junction left unmatched. Germline V gene sequence: CDR1 SNHLY, CDR2 FYNNEI. The CDR3 length is 14 residues.

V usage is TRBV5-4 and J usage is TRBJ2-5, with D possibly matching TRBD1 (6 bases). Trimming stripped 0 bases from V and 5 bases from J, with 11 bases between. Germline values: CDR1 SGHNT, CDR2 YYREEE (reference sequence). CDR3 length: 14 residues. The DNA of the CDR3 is TGTGCCAGCAGCTTGGGGCAGGGGCCGGAGACCCAGTACTTC. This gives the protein CASSLGQGPETQYF.

CDR3 region: CSVDNGWAPYQETQYF. In nucleotides, the CDR3 is TGCAGCGTTGATAATGGATGGGCTCCCTACCAAGAGACCCAGTACTTC. J is TRBJ2-5 and V is TRBV29-1; D is unclear. The CDR3 is made up of 16 amino acids. CDR1 is SQVTM, CDR2 ANQGSEA, per germline. V lost 3 bases, J lost 0 bases, and 17 bases lay in between.

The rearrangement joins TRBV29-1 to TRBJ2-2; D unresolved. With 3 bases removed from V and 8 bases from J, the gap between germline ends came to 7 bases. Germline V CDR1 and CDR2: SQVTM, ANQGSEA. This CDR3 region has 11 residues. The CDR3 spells CSVDSPGELFF. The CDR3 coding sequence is TGCAGCGTTGATTCCCCGGGGGAGCTGTTTTTT.

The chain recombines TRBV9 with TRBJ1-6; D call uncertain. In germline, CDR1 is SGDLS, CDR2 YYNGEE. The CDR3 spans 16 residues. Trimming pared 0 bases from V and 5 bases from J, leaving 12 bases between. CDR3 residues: CASSVGRFNDNSPLHF. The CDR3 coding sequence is TGTGCCAGCAGCGTAGGCCGGTTCAATGATAATTCACCCCTCCACTTT.

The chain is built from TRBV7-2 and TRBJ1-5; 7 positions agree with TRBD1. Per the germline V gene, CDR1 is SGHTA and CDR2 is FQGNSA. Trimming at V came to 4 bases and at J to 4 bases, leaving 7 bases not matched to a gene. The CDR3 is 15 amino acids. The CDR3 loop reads CASSSTGYWNQPQHF. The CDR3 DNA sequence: TGTGCCAGCAGCTCGACAGGGTATTGGAATCAGCCCCAGCATTTT.

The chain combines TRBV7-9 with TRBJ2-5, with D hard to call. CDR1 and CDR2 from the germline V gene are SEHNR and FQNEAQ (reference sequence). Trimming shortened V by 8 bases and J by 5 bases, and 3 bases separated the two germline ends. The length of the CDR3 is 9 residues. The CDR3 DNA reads TGTGCCAGCGGGGAGACCCAGTACTTC. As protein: CASGETQYF. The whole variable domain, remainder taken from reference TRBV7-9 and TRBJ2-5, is DTGVSQNPRHKITKRGQNVTFRCDPISEHNRLYWYRQTLGQGPEFLTYFQNEAQLEKSRLLSDRFSAERPKGSFSTLEIQRTEQGDSAMYLCASGETQYFGPGTRLLVL.

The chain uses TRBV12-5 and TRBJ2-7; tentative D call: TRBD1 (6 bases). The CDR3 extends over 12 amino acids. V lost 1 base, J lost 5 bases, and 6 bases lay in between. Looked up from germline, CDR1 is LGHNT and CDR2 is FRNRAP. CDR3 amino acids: CASGLGDNEQYF. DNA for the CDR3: TGTGCTAGTGGTTTGGGGGACAACGAGCAGTACTTC.

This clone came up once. CDR3 in DNA: TGCAGCGTTGTGACTTTCAATGAGCAGTTCTTC. It encodes CSVVTFNEQFF. The chain is built from TRBV29-1 and TRBJ2-1; the D is unclear. Trimming stripped 4 bases from V and 6 bases from J, with 7 bases between. CDR1 and CDR2 from the germline V gene are SQVTM and ANQGSEA. This CDR3 has 11 residues.

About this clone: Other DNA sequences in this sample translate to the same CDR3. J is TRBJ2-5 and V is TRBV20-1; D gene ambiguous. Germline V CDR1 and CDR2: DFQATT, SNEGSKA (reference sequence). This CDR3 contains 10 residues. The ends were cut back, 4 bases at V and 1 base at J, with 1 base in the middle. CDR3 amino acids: CSATQETQYF. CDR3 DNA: TGCAGTGCTACCCAAGAGACCCAGTACTTC.

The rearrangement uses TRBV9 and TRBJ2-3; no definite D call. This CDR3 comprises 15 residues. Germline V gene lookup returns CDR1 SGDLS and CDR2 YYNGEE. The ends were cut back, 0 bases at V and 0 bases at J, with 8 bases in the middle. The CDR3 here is CASSVVGLSTDTQYF. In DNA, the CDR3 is TGTGCCAGCAGCGTAGTAGGTCTAAGCACAGATACGCAGTATTTT.

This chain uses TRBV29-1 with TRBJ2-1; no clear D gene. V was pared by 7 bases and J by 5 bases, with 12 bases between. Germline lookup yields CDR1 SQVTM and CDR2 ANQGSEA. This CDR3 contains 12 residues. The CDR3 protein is CSEALYHNEQFF. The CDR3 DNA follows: TGCAGCGAGGCCCTCTACCACAATGAGCAGTTCTTC.